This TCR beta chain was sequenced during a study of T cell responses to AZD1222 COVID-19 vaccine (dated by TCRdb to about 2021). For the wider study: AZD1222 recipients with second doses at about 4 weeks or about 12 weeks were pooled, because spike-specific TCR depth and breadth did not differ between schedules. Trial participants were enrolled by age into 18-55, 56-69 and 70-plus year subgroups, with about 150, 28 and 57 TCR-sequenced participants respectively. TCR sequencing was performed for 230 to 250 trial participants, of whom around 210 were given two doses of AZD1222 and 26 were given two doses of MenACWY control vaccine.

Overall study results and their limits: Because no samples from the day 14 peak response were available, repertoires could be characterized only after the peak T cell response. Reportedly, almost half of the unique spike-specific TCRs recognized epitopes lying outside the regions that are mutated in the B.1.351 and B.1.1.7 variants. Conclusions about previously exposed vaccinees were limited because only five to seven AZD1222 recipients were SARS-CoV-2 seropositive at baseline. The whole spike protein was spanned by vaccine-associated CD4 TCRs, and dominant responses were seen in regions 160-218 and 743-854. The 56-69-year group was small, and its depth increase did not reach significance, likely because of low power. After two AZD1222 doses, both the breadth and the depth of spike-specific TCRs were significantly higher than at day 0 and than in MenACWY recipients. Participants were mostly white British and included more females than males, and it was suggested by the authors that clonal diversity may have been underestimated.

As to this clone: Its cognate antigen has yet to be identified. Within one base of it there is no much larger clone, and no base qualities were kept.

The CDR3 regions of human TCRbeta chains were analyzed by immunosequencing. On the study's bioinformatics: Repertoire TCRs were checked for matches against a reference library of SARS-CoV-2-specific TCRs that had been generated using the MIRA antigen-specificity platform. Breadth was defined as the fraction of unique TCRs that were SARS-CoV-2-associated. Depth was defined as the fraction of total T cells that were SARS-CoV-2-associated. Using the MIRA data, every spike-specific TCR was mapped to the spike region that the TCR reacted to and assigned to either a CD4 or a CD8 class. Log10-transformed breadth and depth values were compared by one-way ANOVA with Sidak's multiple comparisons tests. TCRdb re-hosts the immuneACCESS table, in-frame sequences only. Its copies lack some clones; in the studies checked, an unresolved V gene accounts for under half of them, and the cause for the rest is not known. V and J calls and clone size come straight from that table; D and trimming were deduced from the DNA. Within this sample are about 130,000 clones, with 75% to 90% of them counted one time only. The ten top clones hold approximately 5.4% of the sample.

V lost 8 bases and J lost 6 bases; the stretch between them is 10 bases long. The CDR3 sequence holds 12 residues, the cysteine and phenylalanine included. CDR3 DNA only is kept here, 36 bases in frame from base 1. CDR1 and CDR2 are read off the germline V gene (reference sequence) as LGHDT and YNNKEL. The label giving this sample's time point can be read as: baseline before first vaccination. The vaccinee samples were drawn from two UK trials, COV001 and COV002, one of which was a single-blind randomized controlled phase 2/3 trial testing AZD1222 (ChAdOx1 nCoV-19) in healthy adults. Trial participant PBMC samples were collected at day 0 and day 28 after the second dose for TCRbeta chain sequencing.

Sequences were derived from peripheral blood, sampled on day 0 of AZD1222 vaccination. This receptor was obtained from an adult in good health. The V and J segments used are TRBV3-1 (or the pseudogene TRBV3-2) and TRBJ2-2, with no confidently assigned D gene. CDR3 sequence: CASRLGPGELFF. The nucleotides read TGTGCCAGCCGTCTTGGGCCCGGGGAGCTGTTTTTT.